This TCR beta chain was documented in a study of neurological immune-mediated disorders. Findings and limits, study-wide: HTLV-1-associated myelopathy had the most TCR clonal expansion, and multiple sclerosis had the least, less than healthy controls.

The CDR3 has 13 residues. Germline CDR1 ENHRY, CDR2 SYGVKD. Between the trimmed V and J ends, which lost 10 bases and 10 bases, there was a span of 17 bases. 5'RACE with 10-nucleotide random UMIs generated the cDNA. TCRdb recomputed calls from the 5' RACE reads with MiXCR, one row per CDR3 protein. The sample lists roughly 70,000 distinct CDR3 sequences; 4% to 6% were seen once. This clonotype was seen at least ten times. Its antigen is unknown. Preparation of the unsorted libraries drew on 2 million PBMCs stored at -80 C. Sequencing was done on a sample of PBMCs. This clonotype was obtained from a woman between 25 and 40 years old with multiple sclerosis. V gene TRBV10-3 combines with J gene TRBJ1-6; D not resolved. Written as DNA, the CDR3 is TGTGCCACGCTGACGGGGTTGGGGTCACCCCTCCACTTT. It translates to CATLTGLGSPLHF.